These 26 T cell receptor beta chains were sequenced from one sample in a study of response to subunit inactivated influenza vaccine. One entry per CDR3 protein results from TCRdb running MiXCR on the RT-PCR reads. This table holds a few hundred thousand distinct CDR3 sequences, more than 9% found once. The sequencing used non-naive T cells sorted from PBMCs, collected 14 days before vaccination. The receptor set was obtained from a man aged 50 to 59 who received an inactivated influenza vaccine.

A few counts support this clonotype. The chain employs TRBV6-2 or TRBV6-3 and TRBJ1-5, with D possibly matching TRBD1 (5 bases). The CDR3 runs to 16 residues. Germline V CDR1 and CDR2: MNHEY, SVGEGT. Deletions cut 6 bases from V and 2 bases from J, with 17 bases between. The CDR3 spells CASRPGARGRNQPQHF. The CDR3 bases are TGTGCCAGCAGACCCGGGGCCCGAGGTCGCAATCAGCCCCAGCATTTT.

This clonotype was observed a handful of times. The chain recombines TRBV5-6 with TRBJ2-7; D is unresolved. The germline V gene has CDR1 SGHDT and CDR2 YYEEEE. V lost 5 bases, J lost 2 bases, and 14 bases lay in between. The CDR3 consists of 14 residues. The CDR3 here is CASRLLESPYEQYF. For the CDR3, the DNA is TGTGCCAGCAGACTATTAGAAAGTCCCTACGAGCAGTACTTC.

The chain couples TRBV11-2 to TRBJ1-4; possible D gene TRBD1, 6 bases. Germline-derived CDR1 and CDR2 are SGHAT and FQNNGV. V lost 5 bases, J lost 4 bases, and 20 bases lay in between. The CDR3 is 17 amino acids. The CDR3 here is CASSVGPGTPLNEKLFF. CDR3 sequence (DNA): TGTGCCAGCAGCGTGGGGCCTGGGACACCCCTTAATGAAAAACTGTTTTTT. Variable domain in full (rest from reference TRBV11-2 and TRBJ1-4): EAGVAQSPRYKIIEKRQSVAFWCNPISGHATLYWYQQILGQGPKLLIQFQNNGVVDDSQLPKDRFSAERLKGVDSTLKIQPAKLEDSAVYLCASSVGPGTPLNEKLFFGSGTQLSVL.

The rearrangement links TRBV2 to TRBJ2-5, with D perhaps TRBD1 (5 bases). Per germline, CDR1 SNHLY and CDR2 FYNNEI. Trimming removed 7 bases from V and 5 bases from J, with 14 bases in between. The CDR3 length is 13 residues. This CDR3 is CASKLRRVETQYF. The CDR3 bases are TGTGCCAGCAAGTTGCGCAGGGTCGAGACCCAGTACTTC. The entire variable domain, with the rest obtained from reference TRBV2 and TRBJ2-5, is as follows: EPEVTQTPSHQVTQMGQEVILRCVPISNHLYFYWYRQILGQKVEFLVSFYNNEISEKSEIFDDQFSVERPDGSNFTLKIRSTKLEDSAMYFCASKLRRVETQYFGPGTRLLVL.

In this sample, this clonotype turned up many times. This rearrangement joins TRBV20-1 to TRBJ2-1; a weak D match, TRBD1 (5 bases). V was cut by 2 bases and J by 1 base, with 15 bases left in between. The CDR3 runs 16 residues. Germline V gives CDR1 DFQATT, CDR2 SNEGSKA (reference sequence). The CDR3 loop is CSARPTVRASYNEQFF. The DNA for the CDR3 is TGCAGTGCTAGACCGACAGTAAGGGCTTCCTACAATGAGCAGTTCTTC.

The chain employs TRBV6-5 and TRBJ1-1, with D unresolved. Trimming stripped 0 bases from V and 5 bases from J, with 13 bases between. The germline V gene encodes CDR1 MNHEY and CDR2 SVGAGI. CDR3 length: 15 residues. The CDR3 reads CASSYSKSRVTEAFF. CDR3 nucleotide sequence: TGTGCCAGCAGTTACTCGAAATCTCGGGTAACTGAAGCTTTCTTT.

This chain links TRBV11-2 with TRBJ2-5; D may be TRBD2 (5 bases). V was cut by 4 bases and J by 1 base, with 10 bases left in between. Germline-derived CDR1 and CDR2 are SGHAT and FQNNGV. The CDR3 is 14 residues long. The CDR3 region is CASSSGWGQETQYF. The DNA for the CDR3 is TGTGCCAGCAGCTCGGGATGGGGCCAAGAGACCCAGTACTTC.

A few counts support this clonotype. The chain combines TRBV6-2 or TRBV6-3 with TRBJ2-7; D possibly matches TRBD1 or TRBD2 (5 bases each). The CDR3 covers 15 residues. Per germline, CDR1 MNHEY and CDR2 SVGEGT. The V end lost 0 bases, the J end lost 6 bases, and 15 bases lay between the germline ends. CDR3 loop: CASSYSSGTGREQYF. CDR3 in DNA: TGTGCCAGCAGTTACTCTTCAGGGACGGGCCGCGAGCAGTACTTC.

A few counts support this clonotype. The chain has TRBV18 and TRBJ2-1; maybe TRBD1 (5 bases). The V end was cut by 2 bases, the J end by 0 bases, with 26 bases between. Germline V gene data show CDR1 as KGHSH and CDR2 as LQKENI. CDR3 length equals 21 residues. The chain's CDR3 is CASSPSYAVAGSTSSYNEQFF. The CDR3 DNA reads TGTGCCAGCTCACCATCATACGCCGTGGCAGGGTCCACCAGCTCCTACAATGAGCAGTTCTTC.

The V call is TRBV10-3, the J call TRBJ2-1, with D perhaps TRBD2 (5 bases). V lost 7 bases and J lost 7, with 17 bases in between. Germline V gene sequence: CDR1 ENHRY, CDR2 SYGVKD. The CDR3 loop spans 14 amino acids. The CDR3 loop is CAIMTGTSGNEQFF. In DNA form, the CDR3 reads TGTGCCATCATGACGGGAACCTCTGGGAATGAGCAGTTCTTC.

This clonotype was detected only a few times. The chain joins TRBV7-8 to TRBJ2-7; possible D gene TRBD1, 5 bases. The V gene lost 5 bases and the J gene lost 6 bases, with 14 bases spanning the gap. CDR3 length: 13 amino acids. Germline CDR1 and CDR2: SGHVS and FQNEAQ. The CDR3 DNA follows: TGTGCCAGCAGCCCCGCGACAGACTCCGAGCAGTACTTC. Its protein product is CASSPATDSEQYF.

This clonotype was observed many times. The chain joins TRBV7-2 to TRBJ2-3, with D maybe TRBD2 (5 bases). In germline, CDR1 is SGHTA, CDR2 FQGNSA. The V gene lost 5 bases and the J gene lost 1 base, with 19 bases spanning the gap. The CDR3 is 17 residues long. CDR3 in DNA: TGTGCCAGCAGCCGTAGCGTTGCGAGGGTTGGCACAGATACGCAGTATTTT. The encoded protein is CASSRSVARVGTDTQYF.

CDR3: CAISEKRGSTDTQYF. The CDR3 bases are TGTGCCATCAGTGAGAAGCGGGGTAGCACAGATACGCAGTATTTT. This chain joins TRBV10-3 and TRBJ2-3, with 7 positions matching TRBD2. This CDR3 spans 15 amino acids. The germline CDR1 and CDR2 sequences are ENHRY and SYGVKD. V gave up 2 bases and J gave up 0 bases; unmatched junction bases: 2.

This clonotype has just a few counts. This chain joins TRBV7-9 and TRBJ2-1; the D gene is possibly TRBD2 (5 bases). V was cut by 3 bases and J by 9 bases, with 12 bases left in between. CDR1 and CDR2 (germline): SEHNR, FQNEAQ (reference sequence). CDR3 length equals 13 residues. The CDR3 loop reads CASSLRERREQFF. CDR3 DNA sequence: TGTGCCAGCAGCTTGAGGGAAAGGCGTGAGCAGTTCTTC.

This rearrangement joins TRBV5-6 to TRBJ1-1; 8 bases align to TRBD1. V shed 1 base and J 4 bases; nucleotides not matched to a gene: 3. Germline V gives CDR1 SGHDT, CDR2 YYEEEE. This CDR3 contains 14 residues. The CDR3 DNA follows: TGTGCCAGCAGCTTGCCAGGGGGCCCCACTGAAGCTTTCTTT. Its translation: CASSLPGGPTEAFF.

In regard to this clonotype: Sequence at one end of the junction differs from germline and may be a read error. The genes are TRBV7-7 and TRBJ2-3, with 9 bases lining up with TRBD2. The CDR3 spans 15 residues. CDR1 and CDR2 from the germline V gene are SSHAT and FNYEAQ (reference sequence). CDR3 nucleotides: TGTGCTAGCAGCAAGAGCGGGGGGAACACAGATACGCAGTATTTT. Amino acids: CASSKSGGNTDTQYF.

CDR3 loop: CASSHLTGGGYGYTF. The CDR3 coding sequence is TGTGCCAGCAGCCACCTGACAGGGGGTGGCTATGGCTACACCTTC. V is TRBV14 and J is TRBJ1-2, with 9 bases matching TRBD1. Trimming took 3 bases from V and 4 from J; bases not matched to a gene: 6. The germline gives CDR1 SGHDN, CDR2 FVKESK. The CDR3 covers 15 residues. The full variable domain, completed using reference TRBV14 and TRBJ1-2, is EAGVTQFPSHSVIEKGQTVTLRCDPISGHDNLYWYRRVMGKEIKFLLHFVKESKQDESGMPNNRFLAERTGGTYSTLKVQPAELEDSGVYFCASSHLTGGGYGYTFGSGTRLTVV.

The chain is built from TRBV29-1 and TRBJ2-7; no firm D call. Trimming took off 1 base at V and 7 bases at J, with 14 bases between the two ends. Germline CDR1 reads SQVTM; CDR2 reads ANQGSEA. The CDR3 loop spans 13 amino acids. The CDR3 here is CSVEGGPSTEQYF. The CDR3 DNA sequence: TGCAGCGTTGAAGGGGGTCCATCTACGGAGCAGTACTTC.

This clonotype has a count of ten or more. This chain uses TRBV5-1 with TRBJ2-7; 9 nucleotides match TRBD1. There are 15 residues in the CDR3. The J segment lost 3 bases and the V segment lost 4 bases, leaving 8 bases of the junction unmatched. Germline loops: CDR1 SGHRS, CDR2 YFSETQ. CDR3 loop: CASSTGTGLIYEQYF. DNA for the CDR3: TGCGCCAGCAGCACTGGGACAGGGCTAATCTACGAGCAGTACTTC.

The gene calls are TRBV2 and TRBJ1-2; possible D gene TRBD1, 6 bases. CDR3 length: 13 amino acids. V was pared by 7 bases and J by 5 bases, with 14 bases between. Germline CDR1 reads SNHLY; CDR2 reads FYNNEI. The CDR3 DNA is TGTGCCAGCATTGAGAGGACAGCTTATGGCTACACCTTC. It specifies CASIERTAYGYTF.

The CDR3 DNA is TGTGCCAGCAGCTTAGTGGTGGCAGTAAGTCCCGGGGAGCTGTTTTTT. Translated: CASSLVVAVSPGELFF. The chain uses TRBV7-8 and TRBJ2-2; D remains unclear. The germline V gene encodes CDR1 SGHVS and CDR2 FQNEAQ. Trimming stripped 1 base from V and 6 bases from J, with 15 bases between. This CDR3 comprises 16 residues.

The chain joins TRBV10-3 to TRBJ1-2; possibly TRBD1 for D (6 bases). Germline V gives CDR1 ENHRY, CDR2 SYGVKD. The CDR3 has 14 residues. With 6 bases removed from V and 1 base from J, the gap between germline ends came to 12 bases. The CDR3 coding sequence is TGTGCCATCAGGGACAGCAACAATAACTATGGCTACACCTTC. Its translation is CAIRDSNNNYGYTF.

This clonotype was detected many times. The V call is TRBV27, the J call TRBJ2-2; the D gene is possibly TRBD2 (5 bases). The CDR3 has 14 amino acids. CDR1 and CDR2 (germline): MNHEY, SMNVEV (reference sequence). V was cut by 7 bases and J by 2 bases, with 11 bases left in between. In DNA, the CDR3 is TGTGCCAGCAAAGCCGCGGGCAACACCGGGGAGCTGTTTTTT. Its protein is CASKAAGNTGELFF.

The genes are TRBV3-1 and TRBJ2-1; 8 bases agree with TRBD1. Germline V gene sequence: CDR1 LGHDT, CDR2 YNNKEL (reference sequence). J gave up 6 bases and V 1 base, and 11 bases lay outside the gene matches. The CDR3 consists of 17 residues. CDR3 region: CASSQVVFGQGINEQFF. The CDR3 region has the DNA TGTGCCAGCAGCCAAGTAGTTTTCGGACAGGGAATCAATGAGCAGTTCTTC.

The chain recombines TRBV7-2 with TRBJ2-3; D not certain. Trimming stripped 3 bases from V and 2 bases from J, with 9 bases between. In germline, CDR1 is SGHTA, CDR2 FQGNSA. The CDR3 spans 14 residues. CDR3 nucleotide sequence: TGTGCCAGCAGCTTTACCGAGTACACAGATACGCAGTATTTT. Protein product: CASSFTEYTDTQYF.

This clonotype turned up a few times. This rearrangement joins TRBV3-1 to TRBJ2-6; a possible D gene is TRBD1 (5 bases). Trimming pared 0 bases from V and 5 bases from J, leaving 5 bases between. CDR3 length equals 14 residues. Germline V gives CDR1 LGHDT, CDR2 YNNKEL (reference sequence). The CDR3 loop reads CASSQEDRANVLTF. The CDR3 nucleotides read TGTGCCAGCAGCCAAGAGGACAGGGCCAACGTCCTGACTTTC.